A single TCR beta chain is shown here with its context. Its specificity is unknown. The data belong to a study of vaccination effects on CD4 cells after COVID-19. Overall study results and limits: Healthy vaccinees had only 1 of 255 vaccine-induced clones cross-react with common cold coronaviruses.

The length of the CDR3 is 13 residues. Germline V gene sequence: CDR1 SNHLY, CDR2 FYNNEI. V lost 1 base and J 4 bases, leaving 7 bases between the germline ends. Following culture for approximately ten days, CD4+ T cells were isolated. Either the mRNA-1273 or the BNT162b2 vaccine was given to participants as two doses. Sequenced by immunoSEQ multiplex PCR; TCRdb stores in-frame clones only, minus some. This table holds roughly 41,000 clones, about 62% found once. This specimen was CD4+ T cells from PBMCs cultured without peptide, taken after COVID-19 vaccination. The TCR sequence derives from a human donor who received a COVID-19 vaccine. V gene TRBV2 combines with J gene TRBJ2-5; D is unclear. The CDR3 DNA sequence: TGTGCCAGCAGTGAAGTCCCTAGAGAGACCCAGTACTTC. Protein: CASSEVPRETQYF.